What follows is one T cell receptor beta chain and its context. The data are from a study of blood T cell repertoires in COVID-19. Background on the study: T cells, B-cell-depleted T cells, or PBMCs supplied cDNA or gDNA.

The germline V and J ends were trimmed by 6 bases and 6 bases, with 18 bases remaining between them. CDR3 length: 14 residues. In germline, CDR1 is MRHNA, CDR2 SNTAGT. Original processing methods: Amplification of reference gene primers was used by the study to estimate nucleated cell counts. TCRdb keeps only in-frame clones here, not all; method: immunoSEQ multiplex PCR. V, J and clone size derive from that table, while D and trimming were established from the DNA sequence. The sample shows about 120,000 clones, 65% to 80% of them seen only once. The sample was peripheral blood. The receptor's source is a woman aged 55-70 years with acute or convalescent COVID-19. The rearrangement uses TRBV6-4 and TRBJ2-7, with D possibly TRBD2 on 6 matching bases. The CDR3 bases are TGTGCCAGCAGAGTAAACGGGGGTTCGAGCGAGCAGTACTTC. Translation: CASRVNGGSSEQYF.